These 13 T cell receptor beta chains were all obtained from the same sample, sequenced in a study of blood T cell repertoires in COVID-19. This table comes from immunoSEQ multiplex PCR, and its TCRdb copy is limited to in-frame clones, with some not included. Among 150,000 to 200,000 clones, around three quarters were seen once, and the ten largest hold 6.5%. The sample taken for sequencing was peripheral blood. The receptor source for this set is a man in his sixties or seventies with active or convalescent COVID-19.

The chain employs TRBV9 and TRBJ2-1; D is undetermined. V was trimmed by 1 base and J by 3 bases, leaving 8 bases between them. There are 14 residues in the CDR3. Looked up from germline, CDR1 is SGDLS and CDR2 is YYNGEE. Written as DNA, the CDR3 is TGTGCCAGCAGCGTAAATTCGGGCTACAATGAGCAGTTCTTC. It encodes CASSVNSGYNEQFF.

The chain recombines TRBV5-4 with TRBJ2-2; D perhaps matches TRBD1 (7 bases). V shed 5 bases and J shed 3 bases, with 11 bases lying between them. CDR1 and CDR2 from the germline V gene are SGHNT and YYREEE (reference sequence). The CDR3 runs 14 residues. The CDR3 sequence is CASRRDSYTGELFF. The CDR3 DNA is TGTGCCAGCAGGCGGGACAGCTACACCGGGGAGCTGTTTTTT.

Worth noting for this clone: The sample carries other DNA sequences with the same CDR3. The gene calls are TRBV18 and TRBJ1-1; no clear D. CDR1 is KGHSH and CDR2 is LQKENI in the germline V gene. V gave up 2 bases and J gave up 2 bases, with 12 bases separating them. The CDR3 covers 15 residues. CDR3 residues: CASSPREGANTEAFF. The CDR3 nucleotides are TGTGCCAGCTCACCAAGAGAAGGAGCTAACACTGAAGCTTTCTTT.

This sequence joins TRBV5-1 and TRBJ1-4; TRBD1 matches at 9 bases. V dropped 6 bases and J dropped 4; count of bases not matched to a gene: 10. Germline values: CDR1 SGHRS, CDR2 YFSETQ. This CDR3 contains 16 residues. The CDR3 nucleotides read TGCGCCAGCAAACAGGGGGCCCGGGGAGGTAATGAAAAACTGTTTTTT. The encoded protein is CASKQGARGGNEKLFF.

The CDR3: CASSPLAGEQYF. CDR3 nucleotides: TGTGCCAGCAGCCCACTAGCGGGCGAGCAGTACTTC. This chain uses TRBV5-5 with TRBJ2-7, with 9 nucleotides matching TRBD2. V shed 4 bases, J shed 6 bases, and the junction held 2 bases outside the gene matches. The CDR3 covers 12 residues. The germline gives CDR1 SGHKS, CDR2 YYEKEE (reference sequence).

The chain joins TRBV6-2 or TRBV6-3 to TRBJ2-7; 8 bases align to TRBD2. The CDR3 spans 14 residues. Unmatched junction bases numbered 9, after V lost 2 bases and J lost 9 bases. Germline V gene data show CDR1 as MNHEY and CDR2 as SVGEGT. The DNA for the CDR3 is TGTGCCAGCAGTTACGAAGCGGGAGTGAGAGGGCAGTACTTC. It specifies CASSYEAGVRGQYF.

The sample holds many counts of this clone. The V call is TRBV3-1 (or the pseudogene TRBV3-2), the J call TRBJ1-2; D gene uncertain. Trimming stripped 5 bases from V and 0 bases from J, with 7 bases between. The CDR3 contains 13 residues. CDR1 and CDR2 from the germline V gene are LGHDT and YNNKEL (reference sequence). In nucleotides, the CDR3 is TGTGCCAGCAGCGGAGCTTCTAACTATGGCTACACCTTC. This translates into CASSGASNYGYTF.

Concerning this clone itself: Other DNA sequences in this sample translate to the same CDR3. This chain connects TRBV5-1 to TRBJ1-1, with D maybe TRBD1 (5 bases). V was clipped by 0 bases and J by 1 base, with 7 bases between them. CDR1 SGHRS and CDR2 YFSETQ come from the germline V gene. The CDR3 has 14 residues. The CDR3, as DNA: TGCGCCAGCAGCTTGGGCGGGGCGAACACTGAAGCTTTCTTT. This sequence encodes CASSLGGANTEAFF.

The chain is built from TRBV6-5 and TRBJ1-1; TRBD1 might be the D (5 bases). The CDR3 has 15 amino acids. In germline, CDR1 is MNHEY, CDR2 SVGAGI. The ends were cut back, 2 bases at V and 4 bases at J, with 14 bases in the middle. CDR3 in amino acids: CASSYQVGASTEAFF. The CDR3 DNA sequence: TGTGCCAGCAGTTACCAGGTTGGGGCTAGCACTGAAGCTTTCTTT.

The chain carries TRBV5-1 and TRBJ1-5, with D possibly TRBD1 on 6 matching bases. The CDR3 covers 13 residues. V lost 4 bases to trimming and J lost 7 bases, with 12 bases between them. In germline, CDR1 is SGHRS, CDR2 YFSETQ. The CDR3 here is CASSITRGQPQHF. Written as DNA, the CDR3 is TGCGCCAGCAGCATTACCAGGGGACAGCCCCAGCATTTT.

CDR3: CASIKDMNTEAFF. CDR3 coding DNA: TGTGCCAGCATCAAGGACATGAACACTGAAGCTTTCTTT. J is TRBJ1-1 and V is TRBV2; weak D call: TRBD1 (5 bases). There are 13 residues in the CDR3. Trimming removed 7 bases from V and 0 bases from J, with 9 bases in between. Germline values: CDR1 SNHLY, CDR2 FYNNEI.

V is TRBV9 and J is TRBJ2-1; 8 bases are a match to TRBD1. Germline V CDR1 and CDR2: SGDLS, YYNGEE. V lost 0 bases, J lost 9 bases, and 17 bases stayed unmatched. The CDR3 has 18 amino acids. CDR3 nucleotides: TGTGCCAGCAGCGTAGACGCCCCCGGCAGGGGGCCTTCGAGTGAGCAGTTCTTC. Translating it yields CASSVDAPGRGPSSEQFF. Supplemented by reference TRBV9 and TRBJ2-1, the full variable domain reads DSGVTQTPKHLITATGQRVTLRCSPRSGDLSVYWYQQSLDQGLQFLIQYYNGEERAKGNILERFSAQQFPDLHSELNLSSLELGDSALYFCASSVDAPGRGPSSEQFFGPGTRLTVL.

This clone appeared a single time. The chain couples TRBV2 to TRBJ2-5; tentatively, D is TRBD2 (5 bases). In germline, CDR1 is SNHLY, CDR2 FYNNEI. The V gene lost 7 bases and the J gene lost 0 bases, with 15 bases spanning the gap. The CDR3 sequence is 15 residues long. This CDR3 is CASTRNSGYQETQYF. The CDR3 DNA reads TGTGCCAGCACTAGAAACTCGGGGTACCAAGAGACCCAGTACTTC.